Listed here are 2 T cell receptor beta chains from one sample, sequenced in a study of T cell responses to AZD1222 COVID-19 vaccine. The assay was immunoSEQ multiplex PCR, and TCRdb's table has in-frame clones only and misses some. The data hold fewer than 200,000 clones, with 85% to 90% observed a single time. The source material was peripheral blood, sampled on day 0 of AZD1222 vaccination. The receptor set was obtained from an adult in good health.

The chain joins TRBV29-1 to TRBJ1-1, with a possible D match to TRBD1 (5 bases). Per the germline V gene, CDR1 is SQVTM and CDR2 is ANQGSEA. CDR3 length: 12 amino acids. V was cut by 5 bases and J by 4 bases, with 11 bases left in between. The DNA of the CDR3 is TGCAGCGTTTACAACCAGGGCACTGAAGCTTTCTTT. Amino acids: CSVYNQGTEAFF.

The chain uses TRBV19 and TRBJ1-3; no clear D gene. The CDR3 is 14 residues long. Germline CDR1 is LNHDA and CDR2 is SQIVND (reference sequence). V lost 5 bases and J lost 4, with 12 bases in between. CDR3 residues: CASSPDGLGNTIYF. CDR3 DNA sequence: TGTGCCAGTAGTCCCGACGGATTAGGAAACACCATATATTTT.